The entry below gives a single TCR beta chain sequence along with its context. V shed 4 bases and J shed 2 bases, with 11 bases lying between them. CDR1 is SQVTM and CDR2 is ANQGSEA in the germline V gene. This CDR3 region has 13 residues. The data were produced by immunoSEQ multiplex PCR, yet TCRdb's version contains in-frame clones alone and is incomplete. The repertoire holds about 190,000 clones, with over 75% as singletons. The data are from a study of blood T cell repertoires in COVID-19. Looking at the study overall: Spain, Italy and the United States supplied samples that represented acute and convalescent COVID-19.

V and J are TRBV29-1 and TRBJ1-2; no clear D. This clonotype was sampled from a woman between 45 and 60 years old with acute or convalescent COVID-19. The sample taken for sequencing was peripheral blood. This chain's CDR3 is CSVGVRQNYGYTF. Here the CDR3 DNA reads TGCAGCGTTGGCGTCAGGCAGAACTATGGCTACACCTTC. Complete variable domain (other parts from reference TRBV29-1 and TRBJ1-2): SAVISQKPSRDICQRGTSLTIQCQVDSQVTMMFWYRQQPGQSLTLIATANQGSEATYESGFVIDKFPISRPNLTFSTLTVSNMSPEDSSIYLCSVGVRQNYGYTFGSGTRLTVV.